The sequence of this T cell receptor (beta chain) was determined in a study of T cell responses to AZD1222 COVID-19 vaccine. Study outcomes and limitations: Regions 160-218 and 743-854 held dominance among vaccine-associated CD4 TCRs, which spanned spike. Following two doses of AZD1222, Spike-specific TCR breadth and depth rose.

Profiling relied on immunoSEQ multiplex PCR, and the TCRdb table lists in-frame clones only, not all of them. The data contain under 150,000 clones, roughly 92% of them singletons. Recipients boosted at about 4 weeks or about 12 weeks are pooled. As concerns this clone: What it binds is unknown.

Germline CDR1 and CDR2: SGHTA and FQGNSA. V gave up 5 bases and J gave up 0 bases; unmatched junction bases: 6. The length of the CDR3 is 15 residues. Sequencing used peripheral blood, obtained 28 days after the second AZD1222 dose. This clonotype was sampled from an adult who received the AZD1222 COVID-19 vaccine. The rearrangement joins TRBV7-2 to TRBJ1-2; 7 bases match TRBD1. The DNA of the CDR3 is TGTGCCAGCAGCCTGACAGGGAGGGCTAACTATGGCTACACCTTC. Translation: CASSLTGRANYGYTF.